A selection of T cell receptor beta chains follows, all from one sample in a study of blood T cell repertoires in COVID-19. Some clones are missing from TCRdb's copy, which holds only in-frame ones; the method was immunoSEQ multiplex PCR. This sample has tens of thousands of clones, with around 65% found just once. Sequencing input: peripheral blood. Receptors were obtained from a woman in her 70s with acute or convalescent COVID-19. The CDR3 runs from the conserved cysteine through the conserved F or W. The order of the fields is clone size, D gene, J gene, V gene, CDR3 protein, CDR3 DNA. D genes are given only for firm matches. The size entry is marked missing in some rows and otherwise reads once, few, many or a size class.

>medium-sized|TRBD2|TRBJ2-1|TRBV19
CASSGGGNEQFF
TGTGCCAGTAGCGGGGGGGGAAATGAGCAGTTCTTC
>NA|TRBD1|TRBJ2-2|TRBV14
CASSQDWTGRNTGELFF
TGTGCCAGCAGCCAAGATTGGACAGGAAGGAACACCGGGGAGCTGTTTTTT
>NA|TRBD1|TRBJ1-2|TRBV6-5
CASSDRVGYGYTF
TGTGCCAGCAGCGACAGGGTTGGGTATGGCTACACCTTC
>NA|NA|TRBJ2-7|TRBV2
CASEGGGDEQYF
TGTGCCAGCGAGGGCGGTGGGGACGAGCAGTACTTC
>NA|TRBD2|TRBJ2-3|TRBV19
CASSIDGGKADTQYF
TGTGCCAGTAGTATAGACGGGGGGAAGGCAGATACGCAGTATTTT
>many|NA|TRBJ2-1|TRBV7-9
CASSSGLNSYNEQFF
TGTGCCAGCAGCTCGGGACTTAACTCCTACAATGAGCAGTTCTTC
>NA|NA|TRBJ2-5|TRBV5-1
CASSPPTGIQETQYF
TGCGCCAGCAGCCCCCCGACAGGAATACAAGAGACCCAGTACTTC
>NA|TRBD1|TRBJ1-2|TRBV9
CASSGTGGYGYTF
TGTGCCAGCAGCGGGACAGGGGGCTATGGCTACACCTTC
>many|NA|TRBJ2-1|TRBV4-1
CASSQDHLGGRRRNEQFF
TGCGCCAGCAGCCAAGATCATCTAGGCGGCAGAAGAAGAAATGAGCAGTTCTTC
>NA|NA|TRBJ1-2|TRBV19
CASSRHNYGYTF
TGTGCCAGTAGTAGGCATAACTATGGCTACACCTTC
>NA|NA|TRBJ2-2|TRBV5-1
CASSLTGGDPGELFF
TGCGCCAGCAGCTTGACAGGGGGGGACCCCGGGGAGCTGTTTTTT